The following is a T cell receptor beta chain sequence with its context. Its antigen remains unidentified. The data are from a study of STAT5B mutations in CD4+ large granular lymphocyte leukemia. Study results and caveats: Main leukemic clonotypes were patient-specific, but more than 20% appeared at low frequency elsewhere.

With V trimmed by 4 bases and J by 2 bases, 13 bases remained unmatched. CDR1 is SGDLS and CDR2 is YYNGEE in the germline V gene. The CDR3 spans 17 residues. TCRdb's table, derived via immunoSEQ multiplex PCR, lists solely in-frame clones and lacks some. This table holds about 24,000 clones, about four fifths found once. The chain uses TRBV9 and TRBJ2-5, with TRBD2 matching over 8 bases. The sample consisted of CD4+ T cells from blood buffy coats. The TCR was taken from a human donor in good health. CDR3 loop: CASSLVGLAGQQETQYF. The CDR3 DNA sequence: TGTGCCAGCAGCCTGGTTGGGTTAGCGGGGCAACAAGAGACCCAGTACTTC.